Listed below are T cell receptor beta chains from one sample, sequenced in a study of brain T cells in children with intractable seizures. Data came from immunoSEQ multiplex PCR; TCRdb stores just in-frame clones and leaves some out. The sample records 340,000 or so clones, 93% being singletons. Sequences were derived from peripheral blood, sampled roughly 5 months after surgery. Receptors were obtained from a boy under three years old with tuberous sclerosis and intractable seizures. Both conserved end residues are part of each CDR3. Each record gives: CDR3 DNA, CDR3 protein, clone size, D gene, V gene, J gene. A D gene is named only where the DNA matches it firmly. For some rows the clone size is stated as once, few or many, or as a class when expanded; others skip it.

CDR3nt: TGTGCCAGCAGCTTAGCGGAGACAGGGGGCACTGAAGCTTTCTTT
CDR3aa: CASSLAETGGTEAFF
abundance: -
d_gene: TRBD1
v_gene: TRBV7-8
j_gene: TRBJ1-1

CDR3nt: TGTGCCAGTAGTCCCGGGTCTGGTTCGGCTCAGCCCCAGCATTTT
CDR3aa: CASSPGSGSAQPQHF
abundance: -
d_gene: -
v_gene: TRBV19
j_gene: TRBJ1-5

CDR3nt: TGTGCCAGCAGTTTCCTAGCGGAAACGGACAATGAGCAGTTCTTC
CDR3aa: CASSFLAETDNEQFF
abundance: -
d_gene: TRBD2
v_gene: TRBV28
j_gene: TRBJ2-1

CDR3nt: TGTGCCAGCAGTACAGATGGTGGTCAGCCCCAGCATTTT
CDR3aa: CASSTDGGQPQHF
abundance: -
d_gene: -
v_gene: TRBV12-3/TRBV12-4
j_gene: TRBJ1-5

CDR3nt: TGTGCCAGCAGTCCAGGACTGACTGAAGCTTTCTTT
CDR3aa: CASSPGLTEAFF
abundance: -
d_gene: -
v_gene: TRBV6-5
j_gene: TRBJ1-1

CDR3nt: TGTGCCACCGAGCCCTCTGGGGAGGAGGACGAGCAGTACTTC
CDR3aa: CATEPSGEEDEQYF
abundance: -
d_gene: -
v_gene: TRBV28
j_gene: TRBJ2-7

CDR3nt: TGTGCCAGCAGATACAGCAATCAGCCCCAGCATTTT
CDR3aa: CASRYSNQPQHF
abundance: once
d_gene: -
v_gene: TRBV6-5
j_gene: TRBJ1-5

CDR3nt: TGTGCCAGCAGCTCTAAAAGCTCCTACGAGCAGTACTTC
CDR3aa: CASSSKSSYEQYF
abundance: -
d_gene: -
v_gene: TRBV7-9
j_gene: TRBJ2-7

CDR3nt: TGTGCCAGCAGTAAGAAGTATAGCAATCAGCCCCAGCATTTT
CDR3aa: CASSKKYSNQPQHF
abundance: -
d_gene: -
v_gene: TRBV6-5
j_gene: TRBJ1-5

CDR3nt: TGTGCCAGTAACCCCCAGGAAGGCGGGGTGTACAATGAGCAGTTCTTC
CDR3aa: CASNPQEGGVYNEQFF
abundance: few
d_gene: -
v_gene: TRBV19
j_gene: TRBJ2-1

CDR3nt: TGTGCCAGCAGCCACCAGCGGTCGCCAGATACGCAGTATTTT
CDR3aa: CASSHQRSPDTQYF
abundance: -
d_gene: -
v_gene: TRBV4-2
j_gene: TRBJ2-3

CDR3nt: TGTGCCAGCAGCCCTGGACAGGGAAACATTCAGTACTTC
CDR3aa: CASSPGQGNIQYF
abundance: -
d_gene: TRBD1
v_gene: TRBV11-2
j_gene: TRBJ2-4

CDR3nt: TGTGCCAGCAGCTTAGATCCCTTACTAGCGGGAGTTGAGACCCAGTACTTC
CDR3aa: CASSLDPLLAGVETQYF
abundance: -
d_gene: TRBD2
v_gene: TRBV11-3
j_gene: TRBJ2-5

CDR3nt: TGTGCCAGCAGCACATACTCTGGAAACACCATATATTTT
CDR3aa: CASSTYSGNTIYF
abundance: -
d_gene: -
v_gene: TRBV12-3/TRBV12-4
j_gene: TRBJ1-3

CDR3nt: TGTGCCAGCAGTCAGCCAGGGGGCAGGGTAGAGACCCAGTACTTC
CDR3aa: CASSQPGGRVETQYF
abundance: -
d_gene: TRBD1
v_gene: TRBV6-1
j_gene: TRBJ2-5

CDR3nt: TGTGCCACCAGTGATTTCATGGGAAATGAGCAGTTCTTC
CDR3aa: CATSDFMGNEQFF
abundance: -
d_gene: -
v_gene: TRBV24-1
j_gene: TRBJ2-1

CDR3nt: TGTGCCAGCAATCCTTGGAGTAGCGGGGGCTACGAGCAGTACTTC
CDR3aa: CASNPWSSGGYEQYF
abundance: -
d_gene: TRBD2
v_gene: TRBV2
j_gene: TRBJ2-7